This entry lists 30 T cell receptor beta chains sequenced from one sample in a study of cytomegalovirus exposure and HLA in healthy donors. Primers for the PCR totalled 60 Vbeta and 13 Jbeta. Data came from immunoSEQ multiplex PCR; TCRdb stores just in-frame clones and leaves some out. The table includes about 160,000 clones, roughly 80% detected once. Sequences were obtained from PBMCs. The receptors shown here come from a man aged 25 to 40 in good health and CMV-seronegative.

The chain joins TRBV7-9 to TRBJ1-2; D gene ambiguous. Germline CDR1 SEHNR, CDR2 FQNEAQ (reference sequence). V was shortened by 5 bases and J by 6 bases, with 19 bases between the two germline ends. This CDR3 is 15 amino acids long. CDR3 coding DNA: TGTGCCAGCAGCCCGAATTCCGGTTCGGTCGATGGCTACACCTTC. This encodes CASSPNSGSVDGYTF. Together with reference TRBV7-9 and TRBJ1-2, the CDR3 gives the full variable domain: DTGVSQNPRHKITKRGQNVTFRCDPISEHNRLYWYRQTLGQGPEFLTYFQNEAQLEKSRLLSDRFSAERPKGSFSTLEIQRTEQGDSAMYLCASSPNSGSVDGYTFGSGTRLTVV.

CDR3 sequence (DNA): TGTGCCAGCAGTTACCGACAGGGGAGGAGGAACACTGAAGCTTTCTTT. This sequence encodes CASSYRQGRRNTEAFF. This rearrangement joins TRBV6-6 to TRBJ1-1; the match to TRBD1 covers 8 bases. The ends lost 2 bases at V and 1 base at J; junction bases unmatched: 6. The CDR3 spans 16 residues. Germline CDR1 and CDR2: MNHNY and SVGAGI (reference sequence).

The CDR3 region is CASSSTGTNYEQYF. In DNA form, the CDR3 reads TGCGCCAGCAGCTCAACCGGGACTAACTACGAGCAGTACTTC. This chain joins TRBV5-1 and TRBJ2-7, with TRBD2 matching 7 bases. The CDR3 runs to 14 residues. Trimming at V came to 3 bases and at J to 3 bases, leaving 6 bases not matched to a gene. Germline loops: CDR1 SGHRS, CDR2 YFSETQ.

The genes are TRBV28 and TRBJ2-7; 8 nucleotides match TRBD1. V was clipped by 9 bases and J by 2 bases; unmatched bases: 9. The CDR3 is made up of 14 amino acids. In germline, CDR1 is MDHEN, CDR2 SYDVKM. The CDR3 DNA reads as TGTGCCAGTCGACCAGGGGGCCCGGCCTACGAGCAGTACTTC. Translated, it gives CASRPGGPAYEQYF.

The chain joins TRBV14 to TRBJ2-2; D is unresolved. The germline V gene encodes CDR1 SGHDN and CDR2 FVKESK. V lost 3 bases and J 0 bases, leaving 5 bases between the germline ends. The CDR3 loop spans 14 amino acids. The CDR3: CASSHLANTGELFF. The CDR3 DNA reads TGTGCCAGCAGCCATCTAGCGAACACCGGGGAGCTGTTTTTT.

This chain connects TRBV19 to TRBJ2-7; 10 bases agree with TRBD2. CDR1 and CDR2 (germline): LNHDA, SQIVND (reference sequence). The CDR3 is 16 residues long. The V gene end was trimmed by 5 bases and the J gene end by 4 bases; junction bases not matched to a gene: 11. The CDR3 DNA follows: TGTGCCAGTAGTCAATCGGGTCTAGCGGGGGATTACGAGCAGTACTTC. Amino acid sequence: CASSQSGLAGDYEQYF.

CDR3 loop: CASSLAGAENSPLHF. The CDR3 DNA is TGCGCCAGCAGCCTCGCAGGGGCGGAGAATTCACCCCTCCACTTT. This rearrangement joins TRBV4-1 to TRBJ1-6; perhaps TRBD1 as D (6 bases). Per germline, CDR1 MGHRA and CDR2 YSYEKL. V lost 4 bases to trimming and J lost 7 bases, with 14 bases between them. The length of the CDR3 is 15 residues.

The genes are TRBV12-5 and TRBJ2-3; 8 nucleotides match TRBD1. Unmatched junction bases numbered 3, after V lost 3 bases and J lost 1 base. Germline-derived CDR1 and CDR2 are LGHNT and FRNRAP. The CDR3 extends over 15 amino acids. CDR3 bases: TGTGCTAGTGGTTTTGGGGACAGGCGCACAGATACGCAGTATTTT. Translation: CASGFGDRRTDTQYF.

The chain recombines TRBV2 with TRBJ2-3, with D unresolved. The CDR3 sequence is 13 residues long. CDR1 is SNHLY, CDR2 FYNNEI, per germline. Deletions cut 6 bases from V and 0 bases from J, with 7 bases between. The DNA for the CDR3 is TGTGCCAGCAGCCCTGAGAGCACAGATACGCAGTATTTT. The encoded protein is CASSPESTDTQYF. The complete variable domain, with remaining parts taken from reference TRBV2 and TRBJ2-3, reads EPEVTQTPSHQVTQMGQEVILRCVPISNHLYFYWYRQILGQKVEFLVSFYNNEISEKSEIFDDQFSVERPDGSNFTLKIRSTKLEDSAMYFCASSPESTDTQYFGPGTRLTVL.

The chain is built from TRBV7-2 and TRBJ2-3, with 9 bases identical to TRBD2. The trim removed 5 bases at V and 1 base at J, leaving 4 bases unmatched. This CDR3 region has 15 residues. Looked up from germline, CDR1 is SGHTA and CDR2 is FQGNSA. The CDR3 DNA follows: TGTGCCAGCAGCCCGAGGACTAGCGGCACAGATACGCAGTATTTT. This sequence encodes CASSPRTSGTDTQYF.

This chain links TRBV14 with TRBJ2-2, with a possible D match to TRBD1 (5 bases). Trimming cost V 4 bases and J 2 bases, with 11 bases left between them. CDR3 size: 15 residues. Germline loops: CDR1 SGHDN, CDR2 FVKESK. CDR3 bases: TGTGCCAGCAGCCGTTTTACAGGAAACACCGGGGAGCTGTTTTTT. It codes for CASSRFTGNTGELFF.

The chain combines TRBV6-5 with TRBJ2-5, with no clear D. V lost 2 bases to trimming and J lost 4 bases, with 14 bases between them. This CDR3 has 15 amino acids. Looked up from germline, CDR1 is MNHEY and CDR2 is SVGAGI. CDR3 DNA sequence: TGTGCCAGCAGTTACAGTTTGGGCCCGCGAGAGACCCAGTACTTC. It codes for CASSYSLGPRETQYF.

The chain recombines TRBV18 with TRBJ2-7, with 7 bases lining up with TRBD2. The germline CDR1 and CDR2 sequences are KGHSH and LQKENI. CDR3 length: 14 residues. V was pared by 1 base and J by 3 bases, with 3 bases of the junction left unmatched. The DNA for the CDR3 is TGTGCCAGCTCACCACGAAGGACTAGCTACGAGCAGTACTTC. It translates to CASSPRRTSYEQYF.

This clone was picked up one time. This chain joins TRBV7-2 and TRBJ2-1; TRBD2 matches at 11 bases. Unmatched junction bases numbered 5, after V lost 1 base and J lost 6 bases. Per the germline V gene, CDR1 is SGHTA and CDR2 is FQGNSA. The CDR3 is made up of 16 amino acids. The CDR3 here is CASSLVVAGGRNEQFF. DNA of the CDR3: TGTGCCAGCAGCTTAGTTGTAGCGGGAGGGCGCAATGAGCAGTTCTTC.

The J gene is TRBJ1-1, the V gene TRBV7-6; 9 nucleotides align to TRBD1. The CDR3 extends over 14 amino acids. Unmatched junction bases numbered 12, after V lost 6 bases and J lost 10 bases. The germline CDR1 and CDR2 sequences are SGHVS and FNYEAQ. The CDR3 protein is CASRPGTGQLRAFF. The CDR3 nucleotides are TGTGCCAGCAGACCAGGGACAGGGCAATTAAGAGCTTTCTTT.

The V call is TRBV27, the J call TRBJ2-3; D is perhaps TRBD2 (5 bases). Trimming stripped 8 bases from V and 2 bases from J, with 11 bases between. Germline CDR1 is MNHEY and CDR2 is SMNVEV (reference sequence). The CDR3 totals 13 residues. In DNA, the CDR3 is TGTGCCAGCTATAGACGGGACACAGATACGCAGTATTTT. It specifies CASYRRDTDTQYF.

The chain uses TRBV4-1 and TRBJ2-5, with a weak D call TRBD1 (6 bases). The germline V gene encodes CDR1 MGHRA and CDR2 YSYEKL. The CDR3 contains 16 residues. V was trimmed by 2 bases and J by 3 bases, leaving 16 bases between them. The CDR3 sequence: CASSQLMLQGEETQYF. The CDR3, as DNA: TGCGCCAGCAGCCAATTGATGTTACAGGGAGAAGAGACCCAGTACTTC.

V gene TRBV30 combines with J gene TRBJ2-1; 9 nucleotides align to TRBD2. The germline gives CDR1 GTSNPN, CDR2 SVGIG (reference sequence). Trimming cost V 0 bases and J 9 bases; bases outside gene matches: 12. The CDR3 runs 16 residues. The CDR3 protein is CAWSVGARGRATEQFF. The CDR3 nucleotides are TGTGCCTGGAGTGTAGGGGCTCGCGGGAGGGCCACTGAGCAGTTCTTC. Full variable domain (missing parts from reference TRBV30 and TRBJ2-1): SQTIHQWPATLVQPVGSPLSLECTVEGTSNPNLYWYRQAAGRGLQLLFYSVGIGQISSEVPQNLSASRPQDRQFILSSKKLLLSDSGFYLCAWSVGARGRATEQFFGPGTRLTVL.

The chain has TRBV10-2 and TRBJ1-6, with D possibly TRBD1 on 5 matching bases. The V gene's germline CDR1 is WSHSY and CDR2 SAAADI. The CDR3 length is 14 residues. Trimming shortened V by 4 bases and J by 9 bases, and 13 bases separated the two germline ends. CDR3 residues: CASSVDSSLSPLHF. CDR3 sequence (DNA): TGCGCCAGCAGTGTAGACAGCAGTCTTTCACCCCTCCACTTT.

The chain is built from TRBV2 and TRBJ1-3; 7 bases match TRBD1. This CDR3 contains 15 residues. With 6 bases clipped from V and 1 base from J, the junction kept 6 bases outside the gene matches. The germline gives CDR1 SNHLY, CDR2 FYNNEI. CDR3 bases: TGTGCCAGCAGGAAGGACAGGCTTTCTGGAAACACCATATATTTT. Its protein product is CASRKDRLSGNTIYF.

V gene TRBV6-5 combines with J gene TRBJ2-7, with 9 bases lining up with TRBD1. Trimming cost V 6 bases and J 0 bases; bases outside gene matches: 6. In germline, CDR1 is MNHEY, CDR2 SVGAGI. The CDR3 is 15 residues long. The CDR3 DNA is TGTGCCAGCAGCTCACCGGGACAGGGCTCCTACGAGCAGTACTTC. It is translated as CASSSPGQGSYEQYF.

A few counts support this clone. This chain's CDR3 is CASSWQDTEKLFF. The CDR3 bases are TGTGCCAGCTCATGGCAGGATACTGAAAAACTGTTTTTT. J is TRBJ1-4 and V is TRBV18; D is uncertain. The CDR3 is made up of 13 amino acids. The V and J ends lost 5 bases and 7 bases respectively, with 11 bases between them. From germline, CDR1 is KGHSH and CDR2 LQKENI.

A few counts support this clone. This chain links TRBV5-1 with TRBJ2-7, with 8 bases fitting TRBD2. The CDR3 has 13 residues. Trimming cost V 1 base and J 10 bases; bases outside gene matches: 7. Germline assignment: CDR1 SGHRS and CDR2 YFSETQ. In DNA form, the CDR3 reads TGCGCCAGCAGCTTGAGACGGGGGGGAGAACAGTACTTC. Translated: CASSLRRGGEQYF. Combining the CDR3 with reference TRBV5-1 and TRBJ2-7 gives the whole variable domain KAGVTQTPRYLIKTRGQQVTLSCSPISGHRSVSWYQQTPGQGLQFLFEYFSETQRNKGNFPGRFSGRQFSNSRSEMNVSTLELGDSALYLCASSLRRGGEQYFGPGTRLTVT.

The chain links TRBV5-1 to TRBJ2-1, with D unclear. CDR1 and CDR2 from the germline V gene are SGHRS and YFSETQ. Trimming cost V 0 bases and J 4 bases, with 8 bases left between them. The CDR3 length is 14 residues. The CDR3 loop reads CASSLGTGYNEQFF. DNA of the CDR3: TGCGCCAGCAGCTTGGGTACGGGTTACAATGAGCAGTTCTTC.

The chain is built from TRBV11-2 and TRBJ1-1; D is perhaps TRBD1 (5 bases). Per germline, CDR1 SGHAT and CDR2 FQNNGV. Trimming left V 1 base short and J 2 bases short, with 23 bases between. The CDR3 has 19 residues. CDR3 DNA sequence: TGTGCCAGCAGCTTAGTTGCGACATTGGGACCGGGGGTCAACACTGAAGCTTTCTTT. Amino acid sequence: CASSLVATLGPGVNTEAFF. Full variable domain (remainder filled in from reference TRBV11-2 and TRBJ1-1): EAGVAQSPRYKIIEKRQSVAFWCNPISGHATLYWYQQILGQGPKLLIQFQNNGVVDDSQLPKDRFSAERLKGVDSTLKIQPAKLEDSAVYLCASSLVATLGPGVNTEAFFGQGTRLTVV.

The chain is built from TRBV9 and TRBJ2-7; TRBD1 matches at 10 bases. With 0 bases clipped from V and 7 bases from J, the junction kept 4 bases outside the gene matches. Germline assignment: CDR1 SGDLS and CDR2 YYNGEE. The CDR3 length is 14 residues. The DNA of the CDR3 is TGTGCCAGCAGCGTAGGGGGGGGACAGGGGGAGCAGTACTTC. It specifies CASSVGGGQGEQYF.

The CDR3 sequence is CASSPQGDQPQHF. CDR3 coding DNA: TGCGCCAGCAGCCCACAGGGAGATCAGCCCCAGCATTTT. The V and J genes are TRBV5-1 and TRBJ1-5; perhaps TRBD1 as D (6 bases). CDR3 length equals 13 residues. In germline, CDR1 is SGHRS, CDR2 YFSETQ. V lost 4 bases and J lost 5, with 10 bases in between.

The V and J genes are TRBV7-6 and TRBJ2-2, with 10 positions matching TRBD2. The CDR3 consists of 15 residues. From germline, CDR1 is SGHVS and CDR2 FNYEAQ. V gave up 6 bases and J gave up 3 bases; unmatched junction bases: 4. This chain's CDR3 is CASRRGTSDTGELFF. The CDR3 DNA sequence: TGTGCCAGCAGAAGAGGGACTAGCGACACCGGGGAGCTGTTTTTT.

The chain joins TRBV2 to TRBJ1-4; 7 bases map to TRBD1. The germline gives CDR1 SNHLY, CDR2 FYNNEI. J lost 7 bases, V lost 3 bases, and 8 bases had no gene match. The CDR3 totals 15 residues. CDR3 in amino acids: CASSEEGARFEKLFF. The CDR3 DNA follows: TGTGCCAGCAGTGAGGAGGGGGCGCGCTTTGAAAAACTGTTTTTT. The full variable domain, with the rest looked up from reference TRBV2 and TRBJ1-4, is EPEVTQTPSHQVTQMGQEVILRCVPISNHLYFYWYRQILGQKVEFLVSFYNNEISEKSEIFDDQFSVERPDGSNFTLKIRSTKLEDSAMYFCASSEEGARFEKLFFGSGTQLSVL.

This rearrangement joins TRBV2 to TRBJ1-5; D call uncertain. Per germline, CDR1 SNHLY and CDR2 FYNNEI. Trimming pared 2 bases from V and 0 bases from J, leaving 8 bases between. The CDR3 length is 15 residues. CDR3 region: CASSEQINSNQPQHF. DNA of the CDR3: TGTGCCAGCAGTGAACAAATCAATAGCAATCAGCCCCAGCATTTT.